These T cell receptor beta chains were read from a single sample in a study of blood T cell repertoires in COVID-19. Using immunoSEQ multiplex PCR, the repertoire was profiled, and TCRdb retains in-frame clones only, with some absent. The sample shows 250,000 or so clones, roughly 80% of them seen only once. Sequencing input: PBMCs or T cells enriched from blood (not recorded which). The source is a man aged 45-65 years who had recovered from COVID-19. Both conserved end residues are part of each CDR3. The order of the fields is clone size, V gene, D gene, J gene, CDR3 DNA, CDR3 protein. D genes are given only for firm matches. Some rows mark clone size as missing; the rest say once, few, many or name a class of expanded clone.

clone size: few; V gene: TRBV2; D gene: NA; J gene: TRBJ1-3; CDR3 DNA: TGTGCCAGCAGTAGGGGGGGAAGCTCTGGAAACACCATATATTTT; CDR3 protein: CASSRGGSSGNTIYF
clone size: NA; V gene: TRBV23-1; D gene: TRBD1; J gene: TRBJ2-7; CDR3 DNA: TGCGCCAGCAGTCAATCTGGGACAGGCTGCTCCTACGAGCAGTACTTC; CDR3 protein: CASSQSGTGCSYEQYF
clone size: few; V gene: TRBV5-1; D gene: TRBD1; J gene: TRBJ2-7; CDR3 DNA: TGCGCCAGCAGCCCCCGGACAGGGGGTATCAACGAGCAGTACTTC; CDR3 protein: CASSPRTGGINEQYF
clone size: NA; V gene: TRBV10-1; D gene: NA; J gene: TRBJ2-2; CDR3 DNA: TGCGCCAGCAGACAGGGCACCGCCGGGGAGCTGTTTTTT; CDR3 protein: CASRQGTAGELFF
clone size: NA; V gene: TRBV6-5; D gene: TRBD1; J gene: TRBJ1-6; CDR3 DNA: TGTGCCAGCAGTTACACAGGGGGAGAGTCACCCCTCCACTTT; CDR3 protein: CASSYTGGESPLHF
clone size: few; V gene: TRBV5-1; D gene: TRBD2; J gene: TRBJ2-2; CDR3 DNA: TGCGCCACCTACCGGGAGGGCGCGAACACCGGGGAGCTGTTTTTT; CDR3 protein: CATYREGANTGELFF
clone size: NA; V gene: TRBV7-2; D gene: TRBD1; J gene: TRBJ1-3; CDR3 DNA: TGTGCCAGCAGCTTGGGGACAGGGACAGTCACCATATATTTT; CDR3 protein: CASSLGTGTVTIYF
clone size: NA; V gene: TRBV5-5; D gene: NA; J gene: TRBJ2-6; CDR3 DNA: TGTGCCAGCAGCTCAGGGGCTACCTCTGGGGCCAACGTCCTGACTTTC; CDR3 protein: CASSSGATSGANVLTF
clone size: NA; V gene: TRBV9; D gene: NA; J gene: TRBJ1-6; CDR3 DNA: TGTGCCAGCAGCGTAGGACTGGAAAATTCACCCCTCCACTTT; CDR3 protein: CASSVGLENSPLHF
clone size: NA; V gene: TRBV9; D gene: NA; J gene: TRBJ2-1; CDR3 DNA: TGTGCCAGCAGCCCCAGGGCCAGCCCCAATGAGCAGTTCTTC; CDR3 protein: CASSPRASPNEQFF
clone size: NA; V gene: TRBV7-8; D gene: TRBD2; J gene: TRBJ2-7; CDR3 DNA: TGTGCCAGCAGCCCCCAAGGTGGTCTAGGACTAGCGGGAGGACCCTCATCCTCCTACGAGCAGTACTTC; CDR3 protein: CASSPQGGLGLAGGPSSSYEQYF
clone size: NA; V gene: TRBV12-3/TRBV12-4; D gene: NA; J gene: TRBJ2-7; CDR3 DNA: TGTGCCAGCAGCAGCGGATACTCCTACGAGCAGTACTTC; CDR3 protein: CASSSGYSYEQYF
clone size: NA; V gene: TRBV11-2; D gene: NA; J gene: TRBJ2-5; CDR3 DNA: TGTGCCAGCAGCTTACGAGGGGGAGAGACCCAGTACTTC; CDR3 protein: CASSLRGGETQYF
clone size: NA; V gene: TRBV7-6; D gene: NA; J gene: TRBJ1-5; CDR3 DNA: TGTGCCAGCAGCTTATGGGGAGATAATCAGCCCCAGCATTTT; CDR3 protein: CASSLWGDNQPQHF
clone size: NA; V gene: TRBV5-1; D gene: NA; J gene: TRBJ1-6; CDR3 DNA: TGCGCCAGCAGCCTGGGGGGCGAGTATTATAATTCACCCCTCCACTTT; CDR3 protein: CASSLGGEYYNSPLHF
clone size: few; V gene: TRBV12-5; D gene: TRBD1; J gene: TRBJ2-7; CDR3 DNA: TGTGCTAGTAACCGGGACAGTTCCGTCCGTGAGCAGTACTTC; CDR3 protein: CASNRDSSVREQYF
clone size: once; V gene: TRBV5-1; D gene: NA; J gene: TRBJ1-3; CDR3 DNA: TGCGCCAGCAGCCGGGAGACGACCGGCAGCGGGAGTGGAAACACCATATATTTT; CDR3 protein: CASSRETTGSGSGNTIYF
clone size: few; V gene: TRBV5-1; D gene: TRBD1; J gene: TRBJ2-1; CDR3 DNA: TGCGCCAGCAGCTTGGGTGGGACAGCCGGCGGCAATGAGCAGTTCTTC; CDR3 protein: CASSLGGTAGGNEQFF
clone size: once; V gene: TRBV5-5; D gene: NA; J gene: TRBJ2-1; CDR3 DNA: TGTGCCAGCAGCTTGGACCGACCGACATACAATGAGCAGTTCTTC; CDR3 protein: CASSLDRPTYNEQFF
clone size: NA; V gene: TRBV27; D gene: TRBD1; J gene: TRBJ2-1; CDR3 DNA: TGTGCCAGCAGTTCACAGGGGGCGGTCTCCTACAATGAGCAGTTCTTC; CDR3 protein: CASSSQGAVSYNEQFF
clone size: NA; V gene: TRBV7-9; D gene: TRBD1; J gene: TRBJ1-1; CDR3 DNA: TGTGCCAGCAGCGACAGGGATGTTGAAGCTTTCTTT; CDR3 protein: CASSDRDVEAFF
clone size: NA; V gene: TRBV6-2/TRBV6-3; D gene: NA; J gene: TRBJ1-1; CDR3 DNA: TGTGCCAGCAGTTACTCGAGACAGAACACTGAAGCTTTCTTT; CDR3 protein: CASSYSRQNTEAFF
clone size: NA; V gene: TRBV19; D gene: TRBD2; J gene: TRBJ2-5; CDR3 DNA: TGTGCCAGTAGTATAGAGCGGGGGGGCCCTTGGGAGACCCAGTACTTC; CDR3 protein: CASSIERGGPWETQYF
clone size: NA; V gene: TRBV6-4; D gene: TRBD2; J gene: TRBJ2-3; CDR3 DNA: TGTGCCAGCAGTGGGACTAGCGGGGGCGATACGCAGTATTTT; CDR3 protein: CASSGTSGGDTQYF
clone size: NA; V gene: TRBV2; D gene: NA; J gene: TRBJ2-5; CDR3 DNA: TGTGCCAGCAGTGCCGATCGAACAGGGTGGGGAGAGACCCAGTACTTC; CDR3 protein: CASSADRTGWGETQYF
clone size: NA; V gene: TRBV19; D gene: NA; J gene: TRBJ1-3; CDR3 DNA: TGTGCCAGTAGTATTAGACAGCGAATCTACTCTGGAAACACCATATATTTT; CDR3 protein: CASSIRQRIYSGNTIYF
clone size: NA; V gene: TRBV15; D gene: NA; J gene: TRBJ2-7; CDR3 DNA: TGTGCCACCAGCAGTCCAGTGGGGGCCGGAGTCCACGAGCAGTACTTC; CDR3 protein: CATSSPVGAGVHEQYF
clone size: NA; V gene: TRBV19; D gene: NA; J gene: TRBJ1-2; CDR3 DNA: TGTGCCAGTACTCGCCAGAACTATGGCTACACCTTC; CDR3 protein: CASTRQNYGYTF
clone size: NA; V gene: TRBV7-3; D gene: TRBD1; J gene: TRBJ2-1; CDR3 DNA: TGTGCCAGCAGCAGATCCGGGACAGATAATGAGCAGTTCTTC; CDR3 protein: CASSRSGTDNEQFF
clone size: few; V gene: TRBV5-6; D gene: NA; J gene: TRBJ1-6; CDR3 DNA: TGTGCCAGCAGCCCGGGAGCCATCCAATCACCCCTCCACTTT; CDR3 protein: CASSPGAIQSPLHF
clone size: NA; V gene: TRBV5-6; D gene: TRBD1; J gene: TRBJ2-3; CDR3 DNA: TGTGCCAGCAGCTTTTCCGGGACAGGGGACGCAGATACGCAGTATTTT; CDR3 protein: CASSFSGTGDADTQYF
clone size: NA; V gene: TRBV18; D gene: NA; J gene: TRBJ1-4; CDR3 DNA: TGTGCCAGCTCTCTCGAGAATGAAAAACTGTTTTTT; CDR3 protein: CASSLENEKLFF
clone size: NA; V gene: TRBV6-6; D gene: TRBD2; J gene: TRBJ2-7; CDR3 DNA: TGTGCCAGCTCCTGGGGTAGCGGGAGGACTGGGGAGCAGTACTTC; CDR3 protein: CASSWGSGRTGEQYF
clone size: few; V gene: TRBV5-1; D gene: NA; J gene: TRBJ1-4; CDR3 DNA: TGCGCCAGCAGTACCGGGTCGGTGGCTAATGAAAAACTGTTTTTT; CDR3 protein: CASSTGSVANEKLFF
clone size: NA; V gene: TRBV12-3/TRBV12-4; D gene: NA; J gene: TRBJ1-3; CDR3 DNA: TGTGCCAGCCAGATAAGTGGTAACACCATATATTTT; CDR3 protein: CASQISGNTIYF
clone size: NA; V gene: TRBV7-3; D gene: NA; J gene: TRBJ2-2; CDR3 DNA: TGTGCCAGCAGCTTAGGGGTGGAGGGCACCGGGGAGCTGTTTTTT; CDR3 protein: CASSLGVEGTGELFF
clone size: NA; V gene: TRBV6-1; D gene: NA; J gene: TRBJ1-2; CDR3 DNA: TGTGCCAGCAGTGAAACAGGACAAGCAATCTATGGCTACACCTTC; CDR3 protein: CASSETGQAIYGYTF
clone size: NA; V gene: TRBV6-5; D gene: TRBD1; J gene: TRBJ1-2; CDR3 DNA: TGTGCCAGCAGTTTCCCGGGACAGGGGACCTATGGCTACACCTTC; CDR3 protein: CASSFPGQGTYGYTF
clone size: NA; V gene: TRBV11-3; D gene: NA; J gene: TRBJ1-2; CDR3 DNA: TGTGCCAGCAGCAACGCGGGCTTTCGGGGCTACACCTTC; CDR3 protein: CASSNAGFRGYTF
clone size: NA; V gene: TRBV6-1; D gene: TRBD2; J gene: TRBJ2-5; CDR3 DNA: TGTGCCAGCAGTGAAGGAGACGGGAGGGCCTGGGAGACCCAGTACTTC; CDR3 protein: CASSEGDGRAWETQYF
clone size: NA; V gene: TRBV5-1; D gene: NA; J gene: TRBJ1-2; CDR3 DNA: TGCGCCAGCAGCCAGACAGACTATGGCTACACCTTC; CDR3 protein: CASSQTDYGYTF
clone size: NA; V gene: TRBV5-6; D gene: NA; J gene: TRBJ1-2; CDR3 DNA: TGTGCCAGCAGCTTGAACAGGGCCTATGGCTACACCTTC; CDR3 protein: CASSLNRAYGYTF
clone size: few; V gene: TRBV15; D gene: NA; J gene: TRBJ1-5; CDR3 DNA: TGTGCCACCAGCAGAGTATCTCAGAGCAATCAGCCCCAGCATTTT; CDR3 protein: CATSRVSQSNQPQHF
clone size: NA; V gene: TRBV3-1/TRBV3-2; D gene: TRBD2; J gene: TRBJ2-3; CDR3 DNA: TGTGCCAGTGGGTCTAGCGGGCTTCCGGATACGCAGTATTTT; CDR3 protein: CASGSSGLPDTQYF
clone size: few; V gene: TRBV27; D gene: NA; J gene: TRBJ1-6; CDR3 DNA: TGTGCCAGCAGTGGTCCGATGAGCTCCTATAATTCACCCCTCCACTTT; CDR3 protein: CASSGPMSSYNSPLHF